A single sample is the source of the 23 T cell receptor beta chains below, sequenced in a study of T cell repertoires in cytomegalovirus infection. TCRdb re-called the reads with MiXCR, one entry per CDR3 protein. Among 230,000 or so distinct CDR3 sequences listed, 15% to 20% were seen once. Specimen: CD8+ T cells from PBMCs. These receptors were collected from a human donor in good health (CMV status not recorded). Some clones in this sample may be carry-over from other donors' samples.

This clonotype has a count of ten or more. The chain employs TRBV28 and TRBJ2-5; 9 nucleotides match TRBD1. There are 14 residues in the CDR3. The V segment lost 4 bases and the J segment 3 bases; nucleotides outside the gene matches: 3. The germline CDR1 and CDR2 sequences are MDHEN and SYDVKM. The CDR3 DNA sequence: TGTGCCAGCAGTTGGGACAGGGATGAAGAGACCCAGTACTTC. Protein sequence: CASSWDRDEETQYF.

This clonotype was observed a few times. This chain links TRBV6-6 with TRBJ1-1; D perhaps matches TRBD1 (5 bases). The germline V and J ends were trimmed by 3 bases and 7 bases, with 18 bases remaining between them. Looked up from germline, CDR1 is MNHNY and CDR2 is SVGAGI (reference sequence). This CDR3 is 15 amino acids long. CDR3 region: CASSYPGHSTYEAFF. In DNA, the CDR3 is TGTGCCAGCAGTTATCCTGGACACTCGACGTATGAAGCTTTCTTT.

Many counts were recorded for this clonotype. The rearrangement uses TRBV7-9 and TRBJ1-1; the D is unclear. Germline V lookup: CDR1 SEHNR, CDR2 FQNEAQ (reference sequence). V lost 1 base and J 8 bases, leaving 8 bases between the germline ends. This CDR3 is built from 12 residues. CDR3 loop: CASSLGRGEAFF. The CDR3 DNA reads as TGTGCCAGCAGCTTAGGACGGGGAGAAGCTTTCTTT.

The rearrangement uses TRBV29-1 and TRBJ2-7, with TRBD2 as a possible D gene (7 bases). Between the trimmed V and J ends, which lost 8 bases and 2 bases, there was a span of 19 bases. Germline V gene sequence: CDR1 SQVTM, CDR2 ANQGSEA. This CDR3 comprises 14 residues. The CDR3 loop reads CSPWVGGVTYEQYF. The CDR3 bases are TGCAGCCCCTGGGTAGGGGGGGTCACCTACGAGCAGTACTTC.

A note on this clonotype: One junction end does not reproduce the germline sequence, and a read error may be involved. The chain joins TRBV6-6 to TRBJ2-1; D possibly corresponds to TRBD1 (5 bases). The germline gives CDR1 MNHNY, CDR2 SVGAGI (reference sequence). CDR3 length: 11 residues. In DNA, the CDR3 is TGTGCCAGCAGTTACGGGGCCGAGCGACTCTTC. Translated, it gives CASSYGAERLF.

The V and J genes are TRBV9 and TRBJ2-1; D call uncertain. Germline V gene lookup returns CDR1 SGDLS and CDR2 YYNGEE. Trimming pared 0 bases from V and 4 bases from J, leaving 11 bases between. This CDR3 contains 15 residues. DNA for the CDR3: TGTGCCAGCAGCGTAGCTACGGGTTTTTACAATGAGCAGTTCTTC. This encodes CASSVATGFYNEQFF.

This clonotype was counted once. A single base separates this from a much larger clone, so it may be a read error. The J gene is TRBJ1-2, the V gene TRBV19, with D maybe TRBD1 (5 bases). Germline CDR1 LNHDA, CDR2 SQIVND (reference sequence). The V end lost 8 bases, the J end lost 6 bases, and 13 bases lay between the germline ends. The CDR3 runs to 12 residues. The CDR3 DNA reads as TGTGCCAGTGCGAAAGGGGTCGATGGCTACACCTTC. As protein: CASAKGVDGYTF.

This clonotype has only a few counts. The CDR3 protein is CASSTARQGGIYNEQFF. The CDR3 DNA reads TGTGCCAGCAGTACGGCCCGACAGGGGGGGATCTACAATGAGCAGTTCTTC. The chain has TRBV28 and TRBJ2-1; 9 bases match TRBD1. The length of the CDR3 is 17 residues. The J segment lost 3 bases and the V segment lost 5 bases, leaving 11 bases of the junction unmatched. From germline, CDR1 is MDHEN and CDR2 SYDVKM.

A few counts support this clonotype. The J gene is TRBJ1-2, the V gene TRBV29-1; no reliable D call. Per germline, CDR1 SQVTM and CDR2 ANQGSEA. The CDR3 runs to 15 residues. Trimming shortened V by 0 bases and J by 8 bases, and 19 bases separated the two germline ends. CDR3 bases: TGCAGCGTTGAAGATCTGAGGTCTCTAGGATCCGGCTACACCTTC. Amino acids: CSVEDLRSLGSGYTF. Drawing the rest from reference TRBV29-1 and TRBJ1-2, the complete variable domain is SAVISQKPSRDICQRGTSLTIQCQVDSQVTMMFWYRQQPGQSLTLIATANQGSEATYESGFVIDKFPISRPNLTFSTLTVSNMSPEDSSIYLCSVEDLRSLGSGYTFGSGTRLTVV.

This chain links TRBV20-1 with TRBJ2-5; TRBD1 agrees at 9 bases. V gave up 3 bases and J gave up 5 bases; unmatched junction bases: 10. The V gene's germline CDR1 is DFQATT and CDR2 SNEGSKA (reference sequence). The CDR3 contains 15 residues. The CDR3 spells CSASRRQGGGETQYF. The DNA for the CDR3 is TGCAGTGCTAGCCGAAGACAGGGGGGCGGGGAGACCCAGTACTTC.

The table lists this clonotype with many counts. This rearrangement joins TRBV7-6 to TRBJ2-3, with D perhaps assigned TRBD1 or TRBD2 (5 bases each). Germline CDR1 is SGHVS and CDR2 is FNYEAQ. The CDR3 loop spans 13 amino acids. The ends were cut back, 7 bases at V and 1 base at J, with 9 bases in the middle. DNA of the CDR3: TGTGCCAGCATGAGAGGGGGCACAGATACGCAGTATTTT. Its protein product is CASMRGGTDTQYF.

This clonotype has more than one count but fewer than ten. This chain links TRBV6-6 with TRBJ2-3, with a weak D call TRBD1 (6 bases). In germline, CDR1 is MNHNY, CDR2 SVGAGI (reference sequence). The length of the CDR3 is 15 residues. V was trimmed by 1 base and J by 0 bases, leaving 8 bases between them. The DNA for the CDR3 is TGTGCCAGCAGTTACTTAACAGGGAGCACAGATACGCAGTATTTT. This sequence encodes CASSYLTGSTDTQYF.

The chain joins TRBV28 to TRBJ1-6; D unclear. The CDR3 has 14 residues. Trimming removed 6 bases from V and 4 bases from J, with 10 bases in between. Germline CDR1 MDHEN, CDR2 SYDVKM. CDR3 nucleotide sequence: TGTGCCAGCAGAACTGCGGAATATAATTCACCCCTCCACTTT. This translates into CASRTAEYNSPLHF.

Details on this clonotype: This may be a read error: a much more frequent sequence differs by one nucleotide. The chain employs TRBV7-2 and TRBJ2-7, with 7 bases fitting TRBD2. This CDR3 has 14 residues. CDR1 and CDR2 (germline): SGHTA, FQGNSA. The CDR3 loop reads CASSLERGPYKQYF. CDR3 nucleotide sequence: TGTGCCAGCAGCTTAGAGCGGGGACCCTACAAGCAGTACTTC.

About this clonotype itself: A much larger clone lies a single base off, so this may be a read error. J is TRBJ1-5 and V is TRBV4-1; no clear D. CDR1 and CDR2 (germline): MGHRA, YSYEKL. This CDR3 has 15 amino acids. Trimming left V 1 base short and J 5 bases short, with 12 bases between. CDR3 loop: CASSQAMDGYQPQHF. CDR3 DNA: TGCGCCAGCAGCCAAGCGATGGACGGATATCAGCCCCAGCATTTT.

This chain uses TRBV29-1 with TRBJ1-3; D remains ambiguous. V was shortened by 0 bases and J by 2 bases, with 8 bases between the two germline ends. This CDR3 region has 14 residues. In germline, CDR1 is SQVTM, CDR2 ANQGSEA. This CDR3 is CSVEDLGTGNTIYF. CDR3 bases: TGCAGCGTTGAAGATTTAGGTACTGGAAACACCATATATTTT.

This clonotype was observed at least ten times. V is TRBV7-6 and J is TRBJ1-5, with D hard to call. This CDR3 contains 13 residues. Per germline, CDR1 SGHVS and CDR2 FNYEAQ. Trimming took off 5 bases at V and 2 bases at J, with 7 bases between the two ends. DNA for the CDR3: TGTGCCAGCAGCCCCACAGGCAATCAGCCCCAGCATTTT. It is translated as CASSPTGNQPQHF.

This chain uses TRBV7-3 with TRBJ2-3; no reliable D call. CDR1 SGHTA and CDR2 FQGTGA come from the germline V gene. This CDR3 has 13 amino acids. Between the trimmed V and J ends, which lost 2 bases and 4 bases, there was a span of 7 bases. CDR3 DNA: TGTGCCAGCAGCTTATCTGGCCCAGATACGCAGTATTTT. This encodes CASSLSGPDTQYF. The variable domain in full, completed from reference TRBV7-3 and TRBJ2-3, reads GAGVSQTPSNKVTEKGKYVELRCDPISGHTALYWYRQSLGQGPEFLIYFQGTGAADDSGLPNDRFFAVRPEGSVSTLKIQRTERGDSAVYLCASSLSGPDTQYFGPGTRLTVL.

This clonotype was observed a single time. The chain links TRBV7-9 to TRBJ2-7; D is undetermined. CDR1 and CDR2 (germline): SEHNR, FQNEAQ (reference sequence). V was pared by 5 bases and J by 5 bases, with 19 bases between. The CDR3 consists of 15 residues. Here the CDR3 reads CASSPVLTSIDEQYF. The CDR3 DNA sequence: TGTGCCAGCAGCCCGGTTCTAACGTCTATTGACGAGCAGTACTTC.

CDR3 bases: TGTGCCAGCAGCCCGGGCCCGGGTAGCGGGGTATCCAATGAGCAGTTCTTC. It encodes CASSPGPGSGVSNEQFF. The J gene is TRBJ2-1, the V gene TRBV9; 8 bases match TRBD2. CDR1 is SGDLS and CDR2 is YYNGEE in the germline V gene. This CDR3 contains 17 residues. J lost 6 bases, V lost 4 bases, and 15 bases had no gene match.

This clonotype was seen repeatedly, ten times or more. V gene TRBV7-9 combines with J gene TRBJ1-1; D is unclear. The V end was cut by 5 bases, the J end by 1 base, with 5 bases between. The CDR3 contains 12 residues. Germline V lookup: CDR1 SEHNR, CDR2 FQNEAQ (reference sequence). CDR3 sequence (DNA): TGTGCCAGCAGCCCGCAGAACACTGAAGCTTTCTTT. It codes for CASSPQNTEAFF.

The chain recombines TRBV5-5 with TRBJ2-5; D not certain. The V end lost 0 bases, the J end lost 6 bases, and 6 bases lay between the germline ends. CDR1 is SGHKS, CDR2 YYEKEE, per germline (reference sequence). The CDR3 runs to 12 residues. Here the CDR3 reads CASSLVGKTQYF. CDR3 nucleotide sequence: TGTGCCAGCAGCTTGGTAGGAAAGACCCAGTACTTC.

This clonotype has ten or more counts. The genes are TRBV5-6 and TRBJ1-5; D is unresolved. CDR1 and CDR2 (germline): SGHDT, YYEEEE. The CDR3 is 15 amino acids. V dropped 0 bases and J dropped 0 bases, with 7 bases sitting between them. In DNA form, the CDR3 reads TGTGCCAGCAGCTTGGGTCTATATAGCAATCAGCCCCAGCATTTT. It is translated as CASSLGLYSNQPQHF.